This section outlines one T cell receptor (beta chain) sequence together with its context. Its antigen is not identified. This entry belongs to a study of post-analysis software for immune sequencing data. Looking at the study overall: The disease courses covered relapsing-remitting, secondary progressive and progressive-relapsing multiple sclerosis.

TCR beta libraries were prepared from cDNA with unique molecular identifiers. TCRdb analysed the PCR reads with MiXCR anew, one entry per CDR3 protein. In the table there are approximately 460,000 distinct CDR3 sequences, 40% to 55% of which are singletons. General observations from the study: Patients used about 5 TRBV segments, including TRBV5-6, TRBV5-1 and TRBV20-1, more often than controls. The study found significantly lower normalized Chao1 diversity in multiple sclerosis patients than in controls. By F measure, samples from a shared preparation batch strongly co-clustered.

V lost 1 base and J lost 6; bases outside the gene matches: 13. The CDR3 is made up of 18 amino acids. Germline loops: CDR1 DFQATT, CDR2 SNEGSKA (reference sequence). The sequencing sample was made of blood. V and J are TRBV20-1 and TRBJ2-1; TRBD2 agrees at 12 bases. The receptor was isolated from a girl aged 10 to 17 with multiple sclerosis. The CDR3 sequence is CSARATFLAGGPINEQFF. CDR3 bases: TGCAGTGCTAGAGCGACTTTCCTAGCGGGAGGGCCGATCAATGAGCAGTTCTTC.